Sequencing of this T cell receptor (beta chain) was carried out in a study of CD8+ T cells in alopecia areata. Study overall: Tofacitinib exposure lasted 6 to 18 months, followed by 6 months off drug. General study findings and limits: Across lesional scalp, and particularly alopecia totalis/universalis, clonality surpassed that of normal scalp.

Germline CDR1 SQVTM, CDR2 ANQGSEA. The length of the CDR3 is 13 residues. Trimming removed 6 bases from V and 2 bases from J; junction bases left unmatched: 6. RNA, once extracted, was reverse transcribed into cDNA for use as the sequencing template. The assay was immunoSEQ multiplex PCR, and TCRdb's table has in-frame clones only and misses some. The sample lists about 250,000 clones, roughly 60% seen once, with around 0.84% in the top ten. Treatment specified: oral pan-JAK inhibitor, 5-10 mg twice daily. Peripheral blood and lesional scalp punch biopsies came from alopecia areata patients. Notes on this clone: Its antigen is currently unknown.

This sequence originates from a human donor with alopecia areata. This sequence joins TRBV29-1 and TRBJ2-7; 8 nucleotides align to TRBD1. The starting material was CD4+ T cells sorted from blood, obtained around week 54, from a patient treated with tofacitinib. CDR3 region: CSVLGQGPYEQYF. CDR3 bases: TGCAGCGTCCTTGGACAGGGCCCCTACGAGCAGTACTTC.